This record concerns one T cell receptor beta chain sequence. V lost 1 base and J lost 0, with 10 bases in between. The CDR3 runs to 15 residues. Germline V lookup: CDR1 GTSNPN, CDR2 SVGIG (reference sequence). This entry is derived from a study of blood T cell repertoires in COVID-19. In the study overall: From the United States, Italy and Spain came samples of acute and convalescent COVID-19. From T cells, B-cell-depleted T cells, or PBMCs came the material, which was cDNA or gDNA.

Original data processing: Reference gene primer amplification in the assay estimated nucleated cell counts. Libraries were prepared by immunoSEQ multiplex PCR; TCRdb keeps only in-frame clonotypes and omits some of them. For V, J and clone size, that table is used; D and trimming come from the DNA. The table includes about 110,000 clones, 75% to 90% detected once. The source of this sequence is a woman aged 60-70 years with acute or convalescent COVID-19. V and J are TRBV30 and TRBJ1-3; D perhaps matches TRBD1 (6 bases). Specimen: peripheral blood. CDR3 sequence reads: CAWSDTGSSGNTIYF. CDR3 bases: TGTGCCTGGAGTGATACAGGGAGCTCTGGAAACACCATATATTTT. Using reference TRBV30 and TRBJ1-3 for the parts outside the CDR3, the full variable domain is SQTIHQWPATLVQPVGSPLSLECTVEGTSNPNLYWYRQAAGRGLQLLFYSVGIGQISSEVPQNLSASRPQDRQFILSSKKLLLSDSGFYLCAWSDTGSSGNTIYFGEGSWLTVV.